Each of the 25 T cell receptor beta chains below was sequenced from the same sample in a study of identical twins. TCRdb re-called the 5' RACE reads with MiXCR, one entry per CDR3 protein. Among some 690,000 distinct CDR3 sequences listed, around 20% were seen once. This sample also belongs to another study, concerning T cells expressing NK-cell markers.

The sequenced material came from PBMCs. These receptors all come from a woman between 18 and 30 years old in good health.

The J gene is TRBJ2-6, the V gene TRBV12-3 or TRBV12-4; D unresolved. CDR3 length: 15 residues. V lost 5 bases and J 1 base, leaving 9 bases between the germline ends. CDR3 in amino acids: CASSLRRSGANVLTF. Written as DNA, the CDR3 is TGTGCCAGCAGTCTAAGACGGTCTGGGGCCAACGTCCTGACTTTC.

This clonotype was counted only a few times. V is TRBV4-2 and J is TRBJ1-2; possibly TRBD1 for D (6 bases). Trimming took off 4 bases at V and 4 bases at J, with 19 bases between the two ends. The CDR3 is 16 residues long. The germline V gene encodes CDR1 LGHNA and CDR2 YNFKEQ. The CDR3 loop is CASSRDRQRGGYGYTF. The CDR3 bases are TGTGCCAGCAGCCGAGACAGGCAAAGGGGCGGCTATGGCTACACCTTC.

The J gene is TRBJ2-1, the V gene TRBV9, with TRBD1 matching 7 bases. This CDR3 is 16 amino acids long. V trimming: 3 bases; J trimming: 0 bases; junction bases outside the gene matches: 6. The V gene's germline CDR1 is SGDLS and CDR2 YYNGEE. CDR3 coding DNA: TGTGCCAGCAGCGACACAGGGGTTTACTCCTACAATGAGCAGTTCTTC. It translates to CASSDTGVYSYNEQFF.

This chain's CDR3 is CASNSGEAKNIQYF. DNA for the CDR3: TGTGCCAGCAACTCCGGAGAGGCCAAAAACATTCAGTACTTC. This chain uses TRBV12-3 or TRBV12-4 with TRBJ2-4, with D uncertain. The CDR3 is 14 amino acids. Trimming shortened V by 7 bases and J by 1 base, and 11 bases separated the two germline ends.

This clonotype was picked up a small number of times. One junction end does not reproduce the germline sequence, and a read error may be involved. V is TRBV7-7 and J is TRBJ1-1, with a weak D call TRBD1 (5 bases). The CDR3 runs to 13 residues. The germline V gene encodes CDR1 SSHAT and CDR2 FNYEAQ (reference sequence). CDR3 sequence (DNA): TGTGCTAGCAGCTCGACCAGGGACACTGAAGCTTTCTTT. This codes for CASSSTRDTEAFF.

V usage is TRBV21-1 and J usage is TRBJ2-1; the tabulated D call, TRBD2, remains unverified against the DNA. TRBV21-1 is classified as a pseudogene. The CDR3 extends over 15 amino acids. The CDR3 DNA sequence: TGTGCCAGCAGCATCGATCCAGGGAGGGGGAATGAGCAGTTCTTC. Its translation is CASSIDPGRGNEQFF.

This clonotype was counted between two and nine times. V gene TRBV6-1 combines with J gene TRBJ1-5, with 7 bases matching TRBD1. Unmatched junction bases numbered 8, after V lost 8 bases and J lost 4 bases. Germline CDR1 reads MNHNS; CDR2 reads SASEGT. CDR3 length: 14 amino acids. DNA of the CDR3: TGTGCCAGCCAGCCGGGACAGCGAAATCAGCCCCAGCATTTT. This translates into CASQPGQRNQPQHF.

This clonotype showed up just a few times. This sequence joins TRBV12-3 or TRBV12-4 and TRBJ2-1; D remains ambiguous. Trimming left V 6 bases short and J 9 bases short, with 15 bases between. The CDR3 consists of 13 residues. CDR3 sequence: CASSLSPGREQFF. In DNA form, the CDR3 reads TGTGCCAGCAGCCTTAGTCCCGGACGTGAGCAGTTCTTC.

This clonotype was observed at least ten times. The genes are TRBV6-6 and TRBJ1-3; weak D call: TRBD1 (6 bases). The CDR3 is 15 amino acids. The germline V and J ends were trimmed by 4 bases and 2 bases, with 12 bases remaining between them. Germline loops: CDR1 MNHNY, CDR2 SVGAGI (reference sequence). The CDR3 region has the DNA TGTGCCAGCAGTTTTACAACAGGGCCTGGAAACACCATATATTTT. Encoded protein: CASSFTTGPGNTIYF.

The CDR3 region has the DNA TGTGCCTTAACGACTTTCTACGAGCAGTACTTC. This sequence encodes CALTTFYEQYF. V usage is TRBV30 and J usage is TRBJ2-7; no clear D gene. CDR3 length: 11 residues. Germline V gene sequence: CDR1 GTSNPN, CDR2 SVGIG (reference sequence). Trimming took off 7 bases at V and 3 bases at J, with 10 bases between the two ends.

The CDR3 is CASSSLGGEITDTQYF. The CDR3 DNA reads as TGTGCCAGCAGCTCCCTAGGGGGGGAGATCACAGATACGCAGTATTTT. This sequence joins TRBV12-3 or TRBV12-4 and TRBJ2-3; possible D gene TRBD2, 7 bases. V was shortened by 6 bases and J by 2 bases, with 18 bases between the two germline ends. CDR3 length: 16 residues.

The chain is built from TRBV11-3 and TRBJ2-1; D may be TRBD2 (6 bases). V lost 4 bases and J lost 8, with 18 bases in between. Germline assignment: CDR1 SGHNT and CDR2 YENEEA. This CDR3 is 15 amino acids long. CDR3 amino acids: CASSYGLIRGDEQFF. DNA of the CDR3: TGTGCCAGCAGCTATGGACTAATACGGGGCGATGAGCAGTTCTTC. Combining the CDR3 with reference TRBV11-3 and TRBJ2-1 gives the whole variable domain EAGVVQSPRYKIIEKKQPVAFWCNPISGHNTLYWYLQNLGQGPELLIRYENEEAVDDSQLPKDRFSAERLKGVDSTLKIQPAELGDSAVYLCASSYGLIRGDEQFFGPGTRLTVL.

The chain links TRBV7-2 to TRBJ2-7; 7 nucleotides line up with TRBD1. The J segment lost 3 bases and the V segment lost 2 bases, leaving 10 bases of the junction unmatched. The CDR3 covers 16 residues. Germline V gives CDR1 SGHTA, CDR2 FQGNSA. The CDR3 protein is CASSLTSGTVYYEQYF. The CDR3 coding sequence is TGTGCCAGCAGCTTAACCTCCGGGACAGTATACTACGAGCAGTACTTC.

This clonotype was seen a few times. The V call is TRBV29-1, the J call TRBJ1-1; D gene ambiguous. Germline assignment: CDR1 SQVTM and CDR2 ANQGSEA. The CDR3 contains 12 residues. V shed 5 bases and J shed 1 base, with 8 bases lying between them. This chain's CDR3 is CSVSPSNTEAFF. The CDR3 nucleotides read TGCAGCGTTTCCCCATCGAACACTGAAGCTTTCTTT.

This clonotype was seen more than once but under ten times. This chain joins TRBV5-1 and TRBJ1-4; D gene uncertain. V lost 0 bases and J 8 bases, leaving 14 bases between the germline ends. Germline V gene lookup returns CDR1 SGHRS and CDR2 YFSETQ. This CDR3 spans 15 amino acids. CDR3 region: CASSLGSMAGEKLFF. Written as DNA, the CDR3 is TGCGCCAGCAGCTTGGGATCCATGGCTGGGGAAAAACTGTTTTTT.

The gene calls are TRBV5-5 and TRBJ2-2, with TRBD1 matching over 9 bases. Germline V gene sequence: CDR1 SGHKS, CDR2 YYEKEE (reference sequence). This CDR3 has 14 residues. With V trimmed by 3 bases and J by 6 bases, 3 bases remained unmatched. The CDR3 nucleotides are TGTGCCAGCAGCTCTAGACAGGGGGCCGGGGAGCTGTTTTTT. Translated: CASSSRQGAGELFF.

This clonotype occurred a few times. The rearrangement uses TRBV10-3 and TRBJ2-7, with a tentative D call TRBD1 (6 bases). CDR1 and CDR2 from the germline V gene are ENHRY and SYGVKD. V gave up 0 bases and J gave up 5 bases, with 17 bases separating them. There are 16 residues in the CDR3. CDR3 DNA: TGTGCCATCAGTGAGTCAAAGGGGGTGGCCGCCGACGAGCAGTACTTC. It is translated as CAISESKGVAADEQYF.

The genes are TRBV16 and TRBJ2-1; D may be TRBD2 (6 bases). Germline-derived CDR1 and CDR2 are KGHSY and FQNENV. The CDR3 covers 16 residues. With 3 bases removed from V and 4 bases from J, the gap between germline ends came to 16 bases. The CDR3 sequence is CASSHRTGAEYNEQFF. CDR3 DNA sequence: TGTGCCAGCAGCCATCGGACGGGAGCGGAGTACAATGAGCAGTTCTTC.

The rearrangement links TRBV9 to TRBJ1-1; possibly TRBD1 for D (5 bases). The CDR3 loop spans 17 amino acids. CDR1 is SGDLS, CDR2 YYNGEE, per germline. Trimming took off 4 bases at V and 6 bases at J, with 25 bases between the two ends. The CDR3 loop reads CASSRLGRGSVTAEAFF. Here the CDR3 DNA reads TGTGCCAGCAGCCGGCTGGGGCGTGGGTCGGTGACTGCTGAAGCTTTCTTT.

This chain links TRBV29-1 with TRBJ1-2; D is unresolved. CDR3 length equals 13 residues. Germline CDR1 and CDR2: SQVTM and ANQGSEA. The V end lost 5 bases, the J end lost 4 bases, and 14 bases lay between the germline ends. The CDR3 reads CSVPASSVYGYTF. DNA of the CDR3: TGCAGCGTTCCCGCGAGCAGCGTCTATGGCTACACCTTC. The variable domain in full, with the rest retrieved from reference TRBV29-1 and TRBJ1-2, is SAVISQKPSRDICQRGTSLTIQCQVDSQVTMMFWYRQQPGQSLTLIATANQGSEATYESGFVIDKFPISRPNLTFSTLTVSNMSPEDSSIYLCSVPASSVYGYTFGSGTRLTVV.

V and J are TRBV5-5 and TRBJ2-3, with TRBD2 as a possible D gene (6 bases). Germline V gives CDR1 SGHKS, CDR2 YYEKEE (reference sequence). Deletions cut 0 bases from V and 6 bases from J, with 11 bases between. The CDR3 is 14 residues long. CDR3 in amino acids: CASSLVLAGDTQYF. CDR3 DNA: TGTGCCAGCAGCTTGGTACTAGCCGGGGATACGCAGTATTTT.

Written as DNA, the CDR3 is TGTGCCAGCAGCTTCGTCCTCAGGGGACCCCCTCACAATGAGCAGTTCTTC. Its translation is CASSFVLRGPPHNEQFF. V usage is TRBV11-2 and J usage is TRBJ2-1, with D possibly being TRBD1 (6 bases). This CDR3 spans 17 amino acids. V was cut by 3 bases and J by 5 bases, with 20 bases left in between. The V gene's germline CDR1 is SGHAT and CDR2 FQNNGV.

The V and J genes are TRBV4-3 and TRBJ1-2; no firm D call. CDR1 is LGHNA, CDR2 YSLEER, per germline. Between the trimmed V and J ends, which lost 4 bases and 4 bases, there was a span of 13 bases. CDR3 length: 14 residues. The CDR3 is CASSLNPTSYGYTF. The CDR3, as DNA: TGCGCCAGCAGCCTCAACCCCACCAGCTATGGCTACACCTTC.

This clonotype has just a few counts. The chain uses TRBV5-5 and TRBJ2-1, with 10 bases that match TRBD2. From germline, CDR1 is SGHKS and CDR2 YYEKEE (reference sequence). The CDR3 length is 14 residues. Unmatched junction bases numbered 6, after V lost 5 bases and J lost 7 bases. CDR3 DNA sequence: TGTGCCAGCAGAATTAGCGGGGGGATTAATGAGCAGTTCTTC. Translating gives CASRISGGINEQFF. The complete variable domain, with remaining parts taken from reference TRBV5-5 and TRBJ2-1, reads DAGVTQSPTHLIKTRGQQVTLRCSPISGHKSVSWYQQVLGQGPQFIFQYYEKEERGRGNFPDRFSARQFPNYSSELNVNALLLGDSALYLCASRISGGINEQFFGPGTRLTVL.

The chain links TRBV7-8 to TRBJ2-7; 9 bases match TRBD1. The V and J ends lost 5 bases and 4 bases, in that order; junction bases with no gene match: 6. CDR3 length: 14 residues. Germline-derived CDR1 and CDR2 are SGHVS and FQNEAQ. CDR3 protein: CASSKRTGDYEQYF. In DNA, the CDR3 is TGTGCCAGCAGCAAGAGGACAGGGGATTACGAGCAGTACTTC. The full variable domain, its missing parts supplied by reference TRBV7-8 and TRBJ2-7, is GAGVSQSPRYKVAKRGQDVALRCDPISGHVSLFWYQQALGQGPEFLTYFQNEAQLDKSGLPSDRFFAERPEGSVSTLKIQRTQQEDSAVYLCASSKRTGDYEQYFGPGTRLTVT.